The 2 T cell receptor beta chains in this list originate from one sample, sequenced in a study of T cells in Graves' hyperthyroidism and ophthalmopathy. TCR beta CDR3 regions were amplified from RNA transcripts. The HTBI set primed first-round TCR CDR3 RT-PCR. TCRdb reprocessed the multiplex PCR reads with MiXCR, giving one entry per CDR3 protein. The sample holds some 300,000 distinct CDR3 sequences; around a fifth are singletons and the top ten take about 40%. Input material: blood. The receptors were sampled from a man aged 50-60 years with Graves' ophthalmopathy.

This clonotype was recorded at least ten times. This chain uses TRBV30 with TRBJ1-5, with TRBD1 matching 8 bases. Germline CDR1 GTSNPN, CDR2 SVGIG (reference sequence). The CDR3 is 16 residues long. J gave up 2 bases and V 2 bases, and 8 bases lay outside the gene matches. For the CDR3, the DNA is TGTGCCTGGAGTCTCCCACAGGGGGTGGGCAATCAGCCCCAGCATTTT. It codes for CAWSLPQGVGNQPQHF.

The CDR3 sequence is CASSLSAGERTDTQYF. For the CDR3, the DNA is TGTGCCAGCAGCTTGAGTGCGGGAGAACGCACAGATACGCAGTATTTT. V is TRBV5-4 and J is TRBJ2-3; 7 bases agree with TRBD2. CDR1 and CDR2 (germline): SGHNT, YYREEE (reference sequence). The V gene end was trimmed by 1 base and the J gene end by 1 base; junction bases not matched to a gene: 6. The CDR3 spans 16 residues.